This is a list of T cell receptor beta chains from one sample in a study of blood T cell repertoires in COVID-19. Clones were sequenced by immunoSEQ multiplex PCR, and TCRdb holds only the in-frame ones, with some missing. The sample has around 230,000 clones, around 78% seen once. The sample taken for sequencing was peripheral blood. These receptors were collected from a woman aged 70 to 79 with active or convalescent COVID-19. Each CDR3 is given with its conserved first and last residue. Fields, in order: V gene, clone size, J gene, D gene, CDR3 protein, CDR3 DNA. A D gene is named only where the DNA matches it firmly. Size is stated for part of the rows, as once, few or many counts, or as a class when the clone is expanded.

>TRBV5-1|once|TRBJ1-6|NA
CASSGPDSRNSPLHF
TGCGCCAGCAGCGGACCGGACAGCCGAAATTCACCCCTCCACTTT
>TRBV28|NA|TRBJ2-7|NA
CASTPSLQGSYEQYF
TGTGCCAGCACCCCTTCGTTACAGGGCTCCTACGAGCAGTACTTC
>TRBV4-1|NA|TRBJ2-7|NA
CASSQALQGPSYEQYF
TGCGCCAGCAGCCAAGCCCTTCAGGGCCCCTCCTACGAGCAGTACTTC
>TRBV29-1|NA|TRBJ1-1|NA
CSASPGQANTEAFF
TGCAGCGCCTCTCCGGGACAAGCCAACACTGAAGCTTTCTTT
>TRBV19|NA|TRBJ2-3|TRBD2
CASGAGVVADTQYF
TGTGCCAGTGGAGCGGGAGTTGTCGCAGATACGCAGTATTTT
>TRBV13|NA|TRBJ1-4|NA
CASSLGGGRGKLFF
TGTGCCAGCAGCTTAGGTGGGGGCCGGGGAAAACTGTTTTTT
>TRBV4-1|few|TRBJ1-1|TRBD1
CASSRTGEEGTEAFF
TGCGCCAGCAGCCGTACAGGGGAAGAGGGCACTGAAGCTTTCTTT
>TRBV5-8|NA|TRBJ1-5|NA
CASSSRQSHSNQPQHF
TGTGCCAGCAGCTCCAGACAGTCCCATAGCAATCAGCCCCAGCATTTT
>TRBV27|few|TRBJ1-2|TRBD1
CASSSKTGGGYGYTF
TGTGCCAGCAGTTCGAAGACAGGGGGTGGCTATGGCTACACCTTC
>TRBV6-2/TRBV6-3|few|TRBJ2-1|NA
CASSYSYYNEQFF
TGTGCCAGCAGTTACTCGTATTACAATGAGCAGTTCTTC
>TRBV6-2/TRBV6-3|once|TRBJ1-5|NA
CASSPSRRGNQPQHF
TGTGCCAGCAGTCCCAGCCGCAGGGGCAATCAGCCCCAGCATTTT
>TRBV2|NA|TRBJ1-4|NA
CASSTTSPHNEKLFF
TGTGCCAGCAGTACGACTTCTCCCCACAATGAAAAACTGTTTTTT
>TRBV13|NA|TRBJ1-2|NA
CASSLKGWGGTGPGTF
TGTGCCAGCAGCTTAAAGGGGTGGGGCGGCACTGGACCGGGCACCTTC
>TRBV7-9|once|TRBJ2-3|TRBD2
CASSSQLTSGGATDTQYF
TGTGCCAGCAGCTCCCAACTGACTAGCGGGGGGGCCACAGATACGCAGTATTTT
>TRBV9|NA|TRBJ2-3|NA
CASSGASTDTQYF
TGTGCCAGCAGCGGGGCTAGCACAGATACGCAGTATTTT
>TRBV10-3|NA|TRBJ1-5|NA
CAITPGGTDNQPQHF
TGTGCCATCACCCCCGGAGGGACGGACAATCAGCCCCAGCATTTT
>TRBV6-5|NA|TRBJ1-1|NA
CASTRQWDTEAFF
TGTGCCAGCACCAGACAGTGGGACACTGAAGCTTTCTTT